A selection of T cell receptor beta chains follows, all from one sample in a study of immune heterogeneity within non-small cell lung tumors. TCRdb re-called the multiplex PCR reads with MiXCR, one entry per CDR3 protein. The data contain over 8,000 distinct CDR3 sequences, 15% to 20% of them singletons. The sample taken for sequencing was lung tumor tissue. These receptors all stem from a man aged 40-49 years with non-small cell lung cancer. The CDR3 runs from the conserved cysteine through the conserved F or W. D genes are given only for firm matches. Rows may omit the clone size; those that give it use once, few, many or a size class.

v_call: TRBV7-2
j_call: TRBJ2-7
clone_size: medium-sized
d_call: .
cdr3_nt: TGTGCCAGCAGCTTAGTATACGGGAGTGGCTACGAGCAGTACTTC
cdr3_aa: CASSLVYGSGYEQYF

v_call: TRBV27
j_call: TRBJ1-6
clone_size: medium-sized
d_call: TRBD1
cdr3_nt: TGTGCCAGCAAGCCTGACAGGGTTTGGTCACCCCTCCACTTT
cdr3_aa: CASKPDRVWSPLHF

v_call: TRBV6-1
j_call: TRBJ1-2
clone_size: medium-sized
d_call: TRBD1
cdr3_nt: TGTGCCAGCAGCCCGGGACAGGAGAACTATGGCTACACCTTC
cdr3_aa: CASSPGQENYGYTF

v_call: TRBV6-1
j_call: TRBJ1-3
clone_size: medium-sized
d_call: .
cdr3_nt: TGTGCCAGCAGTACCCAACCAGGGTCTGGAAACACCATATATTTT
cdr3_aa: CASSTQPGSGNTIYF

v_call: TRBV3-2
j_call: TRBJ1-3
clone_size: medium-sized
d_call: .
cdr3_nt: TGTGCCAGCAGCCCATTAGTCTCTGGAAACACCATATATTTT
cdr3_aa: CASSPLVSGNTIYF

v_call: TRBV20-1
j_call: TRBJ1-5
clone_size: many
d_call: .
cdr3_nt: TGCAGTGTCTTGCCGGGGGGAGGTCAGCCCCAGCATTTT
cdr3_aa: CSVLPGGGQPQHF

v_call: TRBV19
j_call: TRBJ2-1
clone_size: medium-sized
d_call: .
cdr3_nt: TGTGCCAGTAGTATGCAATACAATGAGCAGTTCTTC
cdr3_aa: CASSMQYNEQFF

v_call: TRBV3-1
j_call: TRBJ2-5
clone_size: .
d_call: .
cdr3_nt: TGTGACAGCAGCCAAGATTCTGGGTCCCAGTACTTC
cdr3_aa: CDSSQDSGSQYF

v_call: TRBV20-1
j_call: TRBJ1-4
clone_size: .
d_call: .
cdr3_nt: TGCAGTGCTAGACGTGAGGCAGGGACTTTTTTT
cdr3_aa: CSARREAGTFF

v_call: TRBV10-3
j_call: TRBJ2-7
clone_size: many
d_call: TRBD1
cdr3_nt: TGTGCCATCAGGGGCCAGACAGGGGAGGATATGTACGAGCAGTACTTC
cdr3_aa: CAIRGQTGEDMYEQYF

v_call: TRBV7-9
j_call: TRBJ1-3
clone_size: many
d_call: .
cdr3_nt: TGTGCCAGCAGCTTCTGGGCCGGATCGAACACCATATATTTT
cdr3_aa: CASSFWAGSNTIYF

v_call: TRBV9
j_call: TRBJ2-3
clone_size: .
d_call: TRBD2
cdr3_nt: TGTGCCAGCAGCGTTGGGACTAATCCTTACACAGATACGCAGTATTTT
cdr3_aa: CASSVGTNPYTDTQYF

v_call: TRBV9
j_call: TRBJ1-2
clone_size: medium-sized
d_call: .
cdr3_nt: TGTGCCAGCAGCGTAGGGAAGGGAAAAAACTATGGCTACACCTTC
cdr3_aa: CASSVGKGKNYGYTF

v_call: TRBV6-2/TRBV6-3
j_call: TRBJ2-7
clone_size: medium-sized
d_call: .
cdr3_nt: TGTGCCAGCAGTTCTCCTAGGAATAATTACTACGAGCAGTACTTC
cdr3_aa: CASSSPRNNYYEQYF